The 3 T cell receptor beta chains given below trace back to one sample, sequenced in a study of radiation and T cells in renal cell carcinoma. Regarding time point: blood 2 weeks post-SBRT. Treatment described: 15 Gy SBRT to primary tumor, nephrectomy 4 weeks later. Sequencing used immunoSEQ multiplex PCR; TCRdb keeps in-frame clones, though not all of them. This table has some 50,000 clones, 80% appearing once. Sequences were derived from blood, sampled from a patient whose treatment included radiotherapy and nephrectomy. Source of these receptors: a woman between 70 and 85 years old with renal cell carcinoma.

The V gene is TRBV5-6, the J gene TRBJ2-2; TRBD2 aligns across 13 bases. The CDR3 loop spans 17 amino acids. CDR1 is SGHDT and CDR2 is YYEEEE in the germline V gene. The V gene end was trimmed by 5 bases and the J gene end by 5 bases; junction bases not matched to a gene: 9. CDR3 sequence reads: CASRRRTSGGRTGELFF. The CDR3 coding sequence is TGTGCCAGCAGGAGACGGACTAGCGGGGGTCGGACCGGGGAGCTGTTTTTT.

CDR3 DNA sequence: TGCGCCAGCAGCTCGGGACGGATAGGAATGGATGAAGCTTTCTTT. Its protein is CASSSGRIGMDEAFF. The rearrangement uses TRBV5-1 and TRBJ1-1, with D possibly TRBD1 on 5 matching bases. This CDR3 region has 15 residues. V lost 3 bases to trimming and J lost 7 bases, with 19 bases between them. The germline V gene has CDR1 SGHRS and CDR2 YFSETQ.

A note on this clone: At one end the junction does not follow the germline gene, possibly because of a read error. The genes are TRBV6-1 and TRBJ1-5; TRBD1 agrees at 9 bases. The CDR3 extends over 16 amino acids. Per the germline V gene, CDR1 is MNHNS and CDR2 is SASEGT. CDR3: CASSEGGGQGKQPQHF. Written as DNA, the CDR3 is TGTGCCAGCAGTGAAGGGGGGGGACAGGGCAAACAGCCCCAGCATTTT.